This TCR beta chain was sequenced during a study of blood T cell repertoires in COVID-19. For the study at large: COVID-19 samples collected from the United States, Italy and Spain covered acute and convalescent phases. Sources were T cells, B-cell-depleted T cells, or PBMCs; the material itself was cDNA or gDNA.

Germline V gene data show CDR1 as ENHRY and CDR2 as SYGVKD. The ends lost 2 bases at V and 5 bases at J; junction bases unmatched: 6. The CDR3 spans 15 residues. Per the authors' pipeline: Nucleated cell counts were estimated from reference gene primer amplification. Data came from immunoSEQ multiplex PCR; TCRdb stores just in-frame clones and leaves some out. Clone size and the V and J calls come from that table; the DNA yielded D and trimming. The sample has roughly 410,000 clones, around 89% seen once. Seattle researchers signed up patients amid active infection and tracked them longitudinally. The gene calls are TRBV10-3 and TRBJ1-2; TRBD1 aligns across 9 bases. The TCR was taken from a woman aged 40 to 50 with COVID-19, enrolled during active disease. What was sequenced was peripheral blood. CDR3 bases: TGTGCCATCAGTGAGGGAACAGGGGGCGGGTATGGCTACACCTTC. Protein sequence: CAISEGTGGGYGYTF.